A single T cell receptor (beta chain) is shown here with its context. Its target is unknown. Unique molecular identifiers were used in preparing the TCRbeta library. MiXCR, run by TCRdb on the PCR reads, gives a single entry per CDR3 protein. The sample has more than 400,000 distinct CDR3 sequences; 11% are singletons. This record comes from a study of T-cell reconstitution after alpha-beta-depleted transplantation in children. Overall study results and limits: The authors attributed T-cell counts and diversity one year after transplant mostly to newly produced T cells.

The V gene lost 7 bases and the J gene lost 0 bases, with 11 bases spanning the gap. CDR3 length equals 13 residues. Germline V gene sequence: CDR1 SQVTM, CDR2 ANQGSEA. The chain has TRBV29-1 and TRBJ2-3; D possibly corresponds to TRBD1 (5 bases). The receptor's source is a female patient aged 2-10 years who had a stem cell transplant for aplastic anemia, so the T cells may come from the graft donor. The sequences come from PBMCs, mostly from graft donor cells, collected 180 days after TCRalphabeta/CD19-depleted stem cell transplant. The CDR3 loop is CSAGHFSTDTQYF. The DNA for the CDR3 is TGCAGCGCAGGACATTTTAGCACAGATACGCAGTATTTT.